Below, 30 T cell receptor beta chains from the same sample are listed, as sequenced in a study of monozygotic twins with inflammatory bowel disease. No DNA is given; TCRdb re-called the 5' RACE reads and lists each CDR3 protein once. Its table lists about 380,000 distinct CDR3 sequences. The sequencing sample was made of blood. The receptors shown here come from a human donor with ulcerative colitis or Crohn's disease, or a healthy co-twin of an affected twin (not recorded which).

The genes are TRBV7-6 and TRBJ2-3; the D call of TRBD1 rests on TCRdb alone, since no DNA is present to check it. There are 13 residues in the CDR3. Germline V CDR1 and CDR2: SGHVS, FNYEAQ. CDR3 region: CASSLPGGDTQYF.

The chain couples TRBV28 to TRBJ2-7; TCRdb lists TRBD1, though no DNA is available to test this call. The CDR3 spans 14 residues. Germline V gene data show CDR1 as MDHEN and CDR2 as SYDVKM. The CDR3 is CASSVTGGLYEQYF.

The chain is built from TRBV2 and TRBJ2-7; the D gene TCRdb calls, TRBD1, cannot be checked with no DNA. Germline CDR1 and CDR2: SNHLY and FYNNEI. There are 13 residues in the CDR3. The CDR3 region is CASSRDTVIEQYF. Complete variable domain (other parts from reference TRBV2 and TRBJ2-7): EPEVTQTPSHQVTQMGQEVILRCVPISNHLYFYWYRQILGQKVEFLVSFYNNEISEKSEIFDDQFSVERPDGSNFTLKIRSTKLEDSAMYFCASSRDTVIEQYFGPGTRLTVT.

The rearrangement links TRBV12-3 or TRBV12-4 to TRBJ2-4; TCRdb indicates TRBD2, and absent DNA this call remains unverified. The CDR3 has 14 residues. CDR3 region: CATSLAGAKNIQYF.

The chain employs TRBV27 and TRBJ1-2; TCRdb lists TRBD1, though no DNA is available to test this call. The CDR3 totals 17 residues. The germline CDR1 and CDR2 sequences are MNHEY and SMNVEV (reference sequence). The CDR3 region is CASSPGPGTGYDYGYTF.

The V gene is TRBV7-2, the J gene TRBJ2-3; TCRdb lists TRBD2, though no DNA is available to test this call. The CDR3 runs 19 residues. CDR1 is SGHTA and CDR2 is FQGNSA in the germline V gene. CDR3 protein: CASSLTLLAGGRGTDTQYF.

The chain joins TRBV6-5 to TRBJ1-1; TCRdb's assignment of TRBD1 cannot be checked, as there is no DNA. The CDR3 spans 17 residues. CDR1 is MNHEY and CDR2 is SVGAGI in the germline V gene. This chain's CDR3 is CASSYSGTYTMNTEAFF.

The chain is built from TRBV7-2 and TRBJ1-6. The CDR3 runs to 15 residues. CDR1 and CDR2 from the germline V gene are SGHTA and FQGNSA. The chain's CDR3 is CASSVGQANGSPLHF. Looking up the rest from reference TRBV7-2 and TRBJ1-6 gives the full variable domain: GAGVSQSPSNKVTEKGKDVELRCDPISGHTALYWYRQSLGQGLEFLIYFQGNSAPDKSGLPSDRFSAERTGGSVSTLTIQRTQQEDSAVYLCASSVGQANGSPLHFGNGTRLTVT.

The genes are TRBV7-8 and TRBJ2-5; TCRdb's D call of TRBD1 is untestable without DNA. The CDR3 totals 14 residues. CDR1 and CDR2 from the germline V gene are SGHVS and FQNEAQ. This chain's CDR3 is CASTPWTEQETQYF.

The chain couples TRBV4-1 to TRBJ1-1. CDR3 size: 15 residues. Germline V gene lookup returns CDR1 MGHRA and CDR2 YSYEKL. CDR3: CASSQVIRMNTEAFF.

The CDR3 is CASSLWGEHYEQYF. The gene calls are TRBV27 and TRBJ2-7. The CDR3 is 14 amino acids. CDR1 is MNHEY and CDR2 is SMNVEV in the germline V gene (reference sequence).

The V call is TRBV12-3 or TRBV12-4, the J call TRBJ2-3; TCRdb picks TRBD2, but there is no DNA to check that call. This CDR3 comprises 17 residues. CDR3 residues: CASSSSSGATSTDTQYF.

The chain uses TRBV28 and TRBJ1-4; the TRBD1 assignment by TCRdb is unverifiable without DNA. Per the germline V gene, CDR1 is MDHEN and CDR2 is SYDVKM. The CDR3 covers 16 residues. CDR3 amino acids: CASSSTGQATNEKLFF.

This sequence joins TRBV3-1 and TRBJ1-6. Germline V CDR1 and CDR2: LGHDT, YNNKEL (reference sequence). The CDR3 has 16 amino acids. This chain's CDR3 is CASSQELVKYNSPLHF.

The chain couples TRBV3-1 to TRBJ2-5. Germline lookup yields CDR1 LGHDT and CDR2 YNNKEL (reference sequence). This CDR3 has 11 residues. This CDR3 is CASSQGQTQYF.

The chain recombines TRBV19 with TRBJ1-4. The V gene's germline CDR1 is LNHDA and CDR2 SQIVND (reference sequence). The CDR3 is 14 amino acids. The CDR3 reads CASSFPPDNEKLFF.

The chain couples TRBV11-3 to TRBJ2-3; TCRdb calls TRBD2, which cannot be checked without DNA. CDR3 size: 20 residues. In germline, CDR1 is SGHNT, CDR2 YENEEA. The CDR3 loop is CASSLVPSGGRKSVTDTQYF.

The V gene is TRBV20-1, the J gene TRBJ1-6; TCRdb returns TRBD1, unconfirmable since there is no DNA. From germline, CDR1 is DFQATT and CDR2 SNEGSKA (reference sequence). CDR3 length: 15 amino acids. The CDR3 is CSARDLTRGHSPLHF.

J is TRBJ2-4 and V is TRBV7-2. The CDR3 contains 15 residues. Per germline, CDR1 SGHTA and CDR2 FQGNSA. CDR3 amino acids: CASSLQFLAKNIQYF.

This chain uses TRBV9 with TRBJ2-7. The CDR3 runs to 14 residues. The V gene's germline CDR1 is SGDLS and CDR2 YYNGEE. The CDR3 sequence is CASSVDGSYYEQYF.

This chain connects TRBV11-1 to TRBJ2-1; the D call from TCRdb, TRBD1, cannot be confirmed without DNA. This CDR3 has 11 amino acids. In germline, CDR1 is SGHAT, CDR2 FQDESV (reference sequence). CDR3 loop: CASSRGAEQFF. Drawing the rest from reference TRBV11-1 and TRBJ2-1, the complete variable domain is EAEVAQSPRYKITEKSQAVAFWCDPISGHATLYWYRQILGQGPELLVQFQDESVVDDSQLPKDRFSAERLKGVDSTLKIQPAELGDSAMYLCASSRGAEQFFGPGTRLTVL.

This chain connects TRBV20-1 to TRBJ2-7; TCRdb outputs TRBD1, but without DNA this stays unchecked. The CDR3 loop spans 16 amino acids. The germline V gene encodes CDR1 DFQATT and CDR2 SNEGSKA (reference sequence). CDR3 sequence reads: CSARTLTGIQSYEQYF.

The rearrangement links TRBV28 to TRBJ2-7; without DNA, the TCRdb call of TRBD2 cannot be checked. The CDR3 length is 16 residues. Germline V gene data show CDR1 as MDHEN and CDR2 as SYDVKM. CDR3 protein: CASSPAGTPRGYEQYF.

This chain links TRBV4-3 with TRBJ2-5; TCRdb returns TRBD1, unconfirmable since there is no DNA. This CDR3 is 16 amino acids long. Germline assignment: CDR1 LGHNA and CDR2 YSLEER. The CDR3 reads CASSQDRGRYQETQYF.

This chain uses TRBV7-9 with TRBJ2-3. CDR1 is SEHNR and CDR2 is FQNEAQ in the germline V gene (reference sequence). This CDR3 has 13 residues. The CDR3 spells CASSLHFTDTQYF.

The chain carries TRBV11-2 and TRBJ2-2; TCRdb's D call, TRBD1, is unchecked because there is no DNA. Germline assignment: CDR1 SGHAT and CDR2 FQNNGV. The CDR3 covers 15 residues. CDR3 protein: CASSLDRIPAGELFF.

The chain recombines TRBV12-3 or TRBV12-4 with TRBJ1-4; TCRdb designates TRBD1, a call that cannot be tested without DNA. This CDR3 is built from 17 residues. This CDR3 is CASRNSFYRGRGEKLFF.

CDR3 amino acids: CASSLFGQGDQPQHF. The chain joins TRBV7-2 to TRBJ1-5; TCRdb's assignment of TRBD1 cannot be checked, as there is no DNA. The V gene's germline CDR1 is SGHTA and CDR2 FQGNSA. This CDR3 has 15 amino acids.

This chain joins TRBV5-1 and TRBJ2-3; TCRdb indicates TRBD1, and absent DNA this call remains unverified. Germline V gives CDR1 SGHRS, CDR2 YFSETQ. This CDR3 is built from 13 residues. The CDR3 sequence: CASSLGGGNTQYF.

The rearrangement links TRBV20-1 to TRBJ2-7; as DNA is missing, the TRBD1 call by TCRdb cannot be tested. Looked up from germline, CDR1 is DFQATT and CDR2 is SNEGSKA (reference sequence). This CDR3 has 12 residues. This CDR3 is CSAWDSSYEQYF.